This T cell receptor beta chain was profiled in a study of blood T cells in healthy people across ages. Overall study findings and caveats: Fewer expanded clones and more diversity marked long-lived versus aged donors. When one million T cells were used, diversity estimates were thought to be underestimates.

Germline V gene data show CDR1 as SGHNT and CDR2 as YYREEE (reference sequence). V shed 4 bases, J shed 6 bases, and the junction held 13 bases outside the gene matches. The CDR3 spans 16 residues. Donors each provided roughly 11 milliliters of peripheral blood. At least 7 million PBMCs were isolated per sample. A sample-barcoded 5' primer and a J-beta primer mix were used in a second PCR of about 7 to 12 cycles. In TCRdb, the 5' RACE reads were re-called with MiXCR into one record per CDR3 protein. The table lists 1.5 million to 2 million distinct CDR3 sequences, approximately 40% of them singletons. As to this clonotype: No antigen is known for it.

The sample taken for sequencing was blood. The chain is built from TRBV5-4 and TRBJ2-1; 7 positions match TRBD2. This receptor was taken from a human donor in good health. CDR3 sequence reads: CASSPRGDFSSNEQFF. Written as DNA, the CDR3 is TGTGCCAGCAGCCCCCGGGGGGACTTCTCTTCCAATGAGCAGTTCTTC.